Following are 22 T cell receptor beta chains from one sample sequenced in a study of cytotoxic CD8 clonotypes in ibrutinib-treated CLL. TCRdb's table, derived via immunoSEQ multiplex PCR, lists solely in-frame clones and lacks some. The repertoire holds approximately 100,000 clones, with about 53% as singletons. Sequenced material: PBMCs, taken after 24 months of ibrutinib treatment. The receptors shown here come from a human donor with chronic lymphocytic leukemia.

The rearrangement uses TRBV5-1 and TRBJ2-3, with 8 bases identical to TRBD1. The ends lost 4 bases at V and 8 bases at J; junction bases unmatched: 6. The CDR3 runs to 13 residues. The germline CDR1 and CDR2 sequences are SGHRS and YFSETQ. The CDR3 DNA sequence: TGCGCCAGCAGCCAAGGACAGGGAGGTACGCAGTATTTT. Amino acids: CASSQGQGGTQYF.

The chain has TRBV4-2 and TRBJ1-4; 9 bases are a match to TRBD1. Unmatched junction bases numbered 4, after V lost 3 bases and J lost 5 bases. Germline CDR1 is LGHNA and CDR2 is YNFKEQ. This CDR3 region has 15 residues. CDR3 loop: CASSQRTGVNEKLFF. The CDR3 region has the DNA TGTGCCAGCAGCCAGAGGACAGGGGTGAATGAAAAACTGTTTTTT.

As to this clone: Germline and junction disagree at one end, which may indicate a read error. V usage is TRBV27 and J usage is TRBJ2-5; D unclear. Germline CDR1 MNHEY, CDR2 SMNVEV (reference sequence). This CDR3 region has 13 residues. The chain's CDR3 is CASSLTVESTTHF. The CDR3 bases are TGTGCCAGCAGTTTAACCGTCGAGTCGACCACGCACTTC.

This clone has only a few counts. The chain joins TRBV10-1 to TRBJ1-6; D gene ambiguous. This CDR3 region has 15 residues. V lost 0 bases, J lost 8 bases, and 11 bases lay in between. Germline lookup yields CDR1 WNHNN and CDR2 SYGVQD (reference sequence). CDR3 loop: CASSESTGWDSPLHF. CDR3 in DNA: TGCGCCAGCAGTGAGTCGACGGGGTGGGATTCACCCCTCCACTTT.

This clone showed up just a few times. The rearrangement uses TRBV7-2 and TRBJ2-2; TRBD1 aligns across 10 bases. V lost 6 bases to trimming and J lost 4 bases; unmatched junction nucleotides: 5. Germline CDR1 reads SGHTA; CDR2 reads FQGNSA. The CDR3 runs to 15 residues. CDR3 sequence (DNA): TGTGCCAGCAGTAGGGACAGGGGTGGCACCGGGGAGCTGTTTTTT. It specifies CASSRDRGGTGELFF.

This clone was seen a handful of times. The chain joins TRBV25-1 to TRBJ1-1; weak D call: TRBD1 (5 bases). Trimming cost V 3 bases and J 4 bases, with 12 bases left between them. The CDR3 totals 14 residues. The germline V gene has CDR1 MGHDK and CDR2 SYGVNS. The CDR3: CASSDHRQLTEAFF. For the CDR3, the DNA is TGTGCCAGCAGTGATCACAGACAGCTCACTGAAGCTTTCTTT. The whole variable domain, remainder taken from reference TRBV25-1 and TRBJ1-1, is EADIYQTPRYLVIGTGKKITLECSQTMGHDKMYWYQQDPGMELHLIHYSYGVNSTEKGDLSSESTVSRIRTEHFPLTLESARPSHTSQYLCASSDHRQLTEAFFGQGTRLTVV.

This clone was seen ten or more times. The V call is TRBV6-1, the J call TRBJ2-5, with no clear D. CDR1 is MNHNS and CDR2 is SASEGT in the germline V gene. The V and J ends lost 0 bases and 5 bases respectively, with 10 bases between them. The length of the CDR3 is 14 residues. The CDR3 nucleotides read TGTGCCAGCAGTGAAGCGCCCGGGCGGGAGACCCAGTACTTC. It specifies CASSEAPGRETQYF.

This clone was detected a few times. This chain connects TRBV19 to TRBJ1-2; no clear D gene. There are 11 residues in the CDR3. CDR1 is LNHDA, CDR2 SQIVND, per germline (reference sequence). V was clipped by 1 base and J by 8 bases, with 5 bases between them. The CDR3 DNA sequence: TGTGCCAGTAGTATAGTAGGCGGCTACACCTTC. Amino acid sequence: CASSIVGGYTF.

The V call is TRBV15, the J call TRBJ1-5, with D perhaps matching TRBD1 (5 bases). The length of the CDR3 is 15 residues. V lost 4 bases and J lost 0, with 10 bases in between. Germline V gene lookup returns CDR1 LNHNV and CDR2 YYDKDF (reference sequence). The CDR3 loop reads CATSTKGYSNQPQHF. In DNA, the CDR3 is TGTGCCACCAGCACAAAGGGGTATAGCAATCAGCCCCAGCATTTT.

This clone has just a few counts. This sequence joins TRBV19 and TRBJ1-1, with unresolved D. The V end lost 7 bases, the J end lost 5 bases, and 17 bases lay between the germline ends. Germline CDR1 is LNHDA and CDR2 is SQIVND (reference sequence). The CDR3 has 14 residues. The CDR3 loop reads CASTRGPPGTEAFF. The CDR3, as DNA: TGTGCCAGTACCCGTGGCCCTCCCGGGACTGAAGCTTTCTTT. Full variable domain (outside the CDR3, taken from reference TRBV19 and TRBJ1-1): DGGITQSPKYLFRKEGQNVTLSCEQNLNHDAMYWYRQDPGQGLRLIYYSQIVNDFQKGDIAEGYSVSREKKESFPLTVTSAQKNPTAFYLCASTRGPPGTEAFFGQGTRLTVV.

Only a few counts were recorded for this clone. This chain uses TRBV9 with TRBJ1-5, with 11 bases aligning to TRBD1. Trimming at V came to 0 bases and at J to 7 bases, leaving 12 bases not matched to a gene. Looked up from germline, CDR1 is SGDLS and CDR2 is YYNGEE. The CDR3 consists of 18 residues. The CDR3 spells CASSVVWGGQGAWQPQHF. CDR3 in DNA: TGTGCCAGCAGCGTAGTTTGGGGAGGACAGGGGGCCTGGCAGCCCCAGCATTTT.

The chain carries TRBV7-2 and TRBJ2-1; TRBD2 aligns across 14 bases. The CDR3 contains 15 residues. Germline trimming cut 4 bases from V and 8 bases from J; bases unmatched to any gene: 4. Germline loops: CDR1 SGHTA, CDR2 FQGNSA. The chain's CDR3 is CASSSGLAGGYEQFF. For the CDR3, the DNA is TGTGCCAGCAGCTCCGGACTAGCGGGGGGCTATGAGCAGTTCTTC. Based on the CDR3 plus reference TRBV7-2 and TRBJ2-1, the full variable domain is GAGVSQSPSNKVTEKGKDVELRCDPISGHTALYWYRQSLGQGLEFLIYFQGNSAPDKSGLPSDRFSAERTGGSVSTLTIQRTQQEDSAVYLCASSSGLAGGYEQFFGPGTRLTVL.

CDR3 in DNA: TGTGCCAGCACCGAGGGAGATACGCAGTATTTT. It translates to CASTEGDTQYF. V is TRBV4-2 and J is TRBJ2-3; the D gene is possibly TRBD2 (5 bases). The CDR3 totals 11 residues. Trimming removed 7 bases at V and 5 bases at J, with 7 bases between. Germline V CDR1 and CDR2: LGHNA, YNFKEQ.

The rearrangement links TRBV6-5 to TRBJ1-2; no reliable D call. The V end lost 0 bases, the J end lost 2 bases, and 4 bases lay between the germline ends. The CDR3 is 13 amino acids. Germline V gene data show CDR1 as MNHEY and CDR2 as SVGAGI. CDR3 bases: TGTGCCAGCAGTTACTCCAGGAACTATGGCTACACCTTC. Protein product: CASSYSRNYGYTF.

This clone was recorded a few times. This chain links TRBV28 with TRBJ2-7, with no clear D. V gave up 3 bases and J gave up 3 bases, with 6 bases separating them. The CDR3 contains 12 residues. Germline-derived CDR1 and CDR2 are MDHEN and SYDVKM. The DNA of the CDR3 is TGTGCCAGCAGTTTTCGAAACTACGAGCAGTACTTC. It specifies CASSFRNYEQYF.

This sequence joins TRBV7-9 and TRBJ2-3, with no clear D. CDR3 size: 15 residues. V lost 4 bases and J 4 bases, leaving 15 bases between the germline ends. Germline lookup yields CDR1 SEHNR and CDR2 FQNEAQ (reference sequence). The CDR3 region has the DNA TGTGCCAGCAGCTCAGGAACCTGGTCAGCAGATACGCAGTATTTT. Translation gives CASSSGTWSADTQYF.

The chain joins TRBV19 to TRBJ1-1; maybe TRBD1 (5 bases). The CDR3 totals 17 residues. The germline gives CDR1 LNHDA, CDR2 SQIVND (reference sequence). Trimming pared 4 bases from V and 0 bases from J, leaving 18 bases between. DNA for the CDR3: TGTGCCAGTAGTAAGGGCGTGATGGGGACCATGAACACTGAAGCTTTCTTT. It specifies CASSKGVMGTMNTEAFF.

This rearrangement joins TRBV10-2 to TRBJ1-5, with 11 bases identical to TRBD1. Germline-derived CDR1 and CDR2 are WSHSY and SAAADI. V trimming: 8 bases; J trimming: 3 bases; junction bases outside the gene matches: 9. This CDR3 comprises 16 residues. The CDR3 sequence is CASWGPGQGDNQPQHF. In nucleotides, the CDR3 is TGCGCCAGCTGGGGACCGGGACAGGGGGACAATCAGCCCCAGCATTTT.

This clone was seen a handful of times. The chain carries TRBV2 and TRBJ1-6, with D perhaps matching TRBD1 (6 bases). Germline CDR1 and CDR2: SNHLY and FYNNEI. V was trimmed by 6 bases and J by 7 bases, leaving 19 bases between them. The CDR3 extends over 16 amino acids. CDR3: CASRTPWGGRNSPLHF. The DNA for the CDR3 is TGTGCCAGCAGGACCCCTTGGGGGGGCCGCAATTCACCCCTCCACTTT.

The chain uses TRBV30 and TRBJ2-1; D call uncertain. The CDR3 loop spans 16 amino acids. The germline V gene encodes CDR1 GTSNPN and CDR2 SVGIG (reference sequence). V was trimmed by 0 bases and J by 7 bases, leaving 19 bases between them. The CDR3 bases are TGTGCCTGGAGTGTGTTGAGGATAGTGTTAGGTAATGAGCAGTTCTTC. Its protein is CAWSVLRIVLGNEQFF.

V is TRBV10-3 and J is TRBJ2-7; 14 positions match TRBD2. Germline lookup yields CDR1 ENHRY and CDR2 SYGVKD. The CDR3 extends over 14 amino acids. After removal of 6 bases from V and 6 bases from J, the junction contained 4 bases not matched to a gene. For the CDR3, the DNA is TGTGCCATCAGAGGGACTAGCGGGGGCGGCGAGCAGTACTTC. This encodes CAIRGTSGGGEQYF.

The chain is built from TRBV28 and TRBJ2-3; D not resolved. The CDR3 sequence is 14 residues long. The V gene lost 8 bases and the J gene lost 2 bases, with 14 bases spanning the gap. Per the germline V gene, CDR1 is MDHEN and CDR2 is SYDVKM. The CDR3 bases are TGTGCCAGCCACCACCAAGTACCCACAGATACGCAGTATTTT. It specifies CASHHQVPTDTQYF.